Below are 29 T cell receptor beta chains sequenced from a single sample in a study of beta chain features in type 1 diabetes. These TCRs' antigens remain unknown. Expressed TCRB transcripts were sequenced, since all the RNA that had been isolated was reverse transcribed. Assay: immunoSEQ multiplex PCR; the TCRdb copy retains only in-frame clones and omits some. Of a few hundred thousand clones in the sample, 15% to 20% were seen once. General study findings and limits: Among patients with Type 1 diabetes, TCRB CDR3s were moderately but significantly shorter in every one of the four CD4+ subsets.

Sequenced input: naive CD4+ T cells from blood. The source of these receptors is a young man with type 1 diabetes.

This chain links TRBV6-1 with TRBJ2-1; TRBD2 aligns across 9 bases. The germline V gene encodes CDR1 MNHNS and CDR2 SASEGT. This CDR3 is built from 19 residues. Trimming cost V 2 bases and J 0 bases; bases outside gene matches: 11. CDR3 residues: CASSERALSGSGSYNEQFF. The CDR3, as DNA: TGTGCCAGCAGTGAACGGGCCCTTAGCGGGAGTGGCTCCTACAATGAGCAGTTCTTC.

The chain joins TRBV29-1 to TRBJ2-3; a possible D gene is TRBD2 (6 bases). CDR1 is SQVTM, CDR2 ANQGSEA, per germline. V shed 3 bases and J shed 0 bases, with 10 bases lying between them. This CDR3 is built from 14 residues. The CDR3 here is CSVEYGTSTDTQYF. In DNA form, the CDR3 reads TGCAGCGTTGAGTACGGGACTAGCACAGATACGCAGTATTTT.

This clone was seen more than once but under ten times. This chain connects TRBV7-9 to TRBJ2-3, with unresolved D. The CDR3 runs to 14 residues. Trimming stripped 5 bases from V and 5 bases from J, with 14 bases between. In germline, CDR1 is SEHNR, CDR2 FQNEAQ (reference sequence). The CDR3 is CASSPGNWVDTQYF. CDR3 in DNA: TGTGCCAGCAGCCCCGGTAATTGGGTAGATACGCAGTATTTT. Full variable domain (remainder filled in from reference TRBV7-9 and TRBJ2-3): DTGVSQNPRHKITKRGQNVTFRCDPISEHNRLYWYRQTLGQGPEFLTYFQNEAQLEKSRLLSDRFSAERPKGSFSTLEIQRTEQGDSAMYLCASSPGNWVDTQYFGPGTRLTVL.

In its sample, this clone was seen once. Written as DNA, the CDR3 is TGTGCCAGCTCATCAAGGACAGGGGACTACGAGCAGTACTTC. Amino acid sequence: CASSSRTGDYEQYF. The chain links TRBV18 to TRBJ2-7, with TRBD1 identical over 9 bases. The CDR3 is 14 amino acids. V gave up 5 bases and J gave up 3 bases; unmatched junction bases: 5. Germline assignment: CDR1 KGHSH and CDR2 LQKENI.

The J gene is TRBJ2-3, the V gene TRBV30, with D perhaps TRBD1 or TRBD2 (5 bases each). Trimming took 1 base from V and 3 from J, leaving 8 bases between them. This CDR3 is built from 13 residues. Germline V gene lookup returns CDR1 GTSNPN and CDR2 SVGIG (reference sequence). This CDR3 reads CAWSEGTTDTQYF. The DNA of the CDR3 is TGTGCCTGGAGTGAGGGGACGACAGATACGCAGTATTTT.

The chain uses TRBV29-1 and TRBJ2-7, with 12 bases matching TRBD1. V shed 7 bases, J shed 3 bases, and the junction held 13 bases outside the gene matches. CDR3 size: 16 residues. From germline, CDR1 is SQVTM and CDR2 ANQGSEA. The CDR3 region has the DNA TGCAGCGGATCCGGGACAGGGGGCTCTATGGGCTACGAGCAGTACTTC. Translated: CSGSGTGGSMGYEQYF.

The J gene is TRBJ2-1, the V gene TRBV14, with 10 bases that match TRBD2. CDR1 is SGHDN, CDR2 FVKESK, per germline. CDR3 length: 14 residues. V lost 6 bases to trimming and J lost 7 bases; unmatched junction nucleotides: 6. CDR3 residues: CASSRTSGVNEQFF. CDR3 in DNA: TGTGCCAGCAGTCGGACTAGCGGCGTGAATGAGCAGTTCTTC.

This clone was detected only a few times. The chain carries TRBV5-1 and TRBJ2-2, with TRBD2 matching 7 bases. CDR1 SGHRS and CDR2 YFSETQ come from the germline V gene. CDR3 length: 16 residues. V was pared by 4 bases and J by 4 bases, with 10 bases of the junction left unmatched. CDR3 nucleotide sequence: TGCGCCAGCAGCGGGATAGGTCGCGGGAGCACCGGGGAGCTGTTTTTT. Translation gives CASSGIGRGSTGELFF.

This sequence joins TRBV11-2 and TRBJ2-4; D may be TRBD2 (6 bases). Germline values: CDR1 SGHAT, CDR2 FQNNGV. With 5 bases removed from V and 3 bases from J, the gap between germline ends came to 17 bases. The CDR3 extends over 16 amino acids. CDR3 coding DNA: TGTGCCAGCAGCCCTACCGCGGGGCAGATCAAAAACATTCAGTACTTC. Protein sequence: CASSPTAGQIKNIQYF.

V gene TRBV28 combines with J gene TRBJ2-1; possible D gene TRBD2, 6 bases. The CDR3 is 13 residues long. Per the germline V gene, CDR1 is MDHEN and CDR2 is SYDVKM. V lost 4 bases and J lost 10, with 14 bases in between. CDR3 nucleotides: TGTGCCAGCAGTTCCCCCCCAGGAGGGGAGCAGTTCTTC. This gives the protein CASSSPPGGEQFF.

The rearrangement links TRBV7-2 to TRBJ2-7; weak D call: TRBD1 (6 bases). This CDR3 comprises 13 residues. The V gene's germline CDR1 is SGHTA and CDR2 FQGNSA. V dropped 6 bases and J dropped 1 base, with 10 bases sitting between them. CDR3 sequence (DNA): TGTGCCAGCAGGTTGACAGGATCCTACGAGCAGTACTTC. Protein sequence: CASRLTGSYEQYF.

This clone appeared once. The chain is built from TRBV18 and TRBJ2-1, with 8 positions matching TRBD2. Losses at the gene ends were 5 bases for V and 3 bases for J; bases not matched to a gene: 6. CDR1 and CDR2 from the germline V gene are KGHSH and LQKENI. The CDR3 contains 15 residues. The CDR3 region is CASSAGTSVYNEQFF. The DNA for the CDR3 is TGTGCCAGCTCAGCCGGGACTAGTGTCTACAATGAGCAGTTCTTC.

The V call is TRBV27, the J call TRBJ1-4; tentatively, D is TRBD1 (5 bases). V lost 1 base and J 7 bases, leaving 13 bases between the germline ends. The CDR3 extends over 15 amino acids. Germline V gene sequence: CDR1 MNHEY, CDR2 SMNVEV (reference sequence). CDR3 coding DNA: TGTGCCAGCAGTTTATACGGGACGCGGGTTGAAAAACTGTTTTTT. Protein: CASSLYGTRVEKLFF.

J is TRBJ1-5 and V is TRBV6-1; 8 positions match TRBD1. CDR1 and CDR2 from the germline V gene are MNHNS and SASEGT. This CDR3 comprises 17 residues. V lost 0 bases and J lost 4; bases outside the gene matches: 8. CDR3 coding DNA: TGTGCCAGCAGTGAAGCGTCGCCCGGACAGGGAAATCAGCCCCAGCATTTT. The encoded protein is CASSEASPGQGNQPQHF.

The chain uses TRBV13 and TRBJ2-5; D unclear. With the DNA end fitting TRBJ2-7 better, the J assignment may be wrong. Germline values: CDR1 PRHDT, CDR2 FYEKMQ (reference sequence). The CDR3 extends over 14 amino acids. CDR3 residues: CASSLSALRYEQYF. The CDR3 DNA reads as TGTGCCAGCAGCTTATCGGCTCTACGCTACGAGCAGTACTTC.

V and J are TRBV7-2 and TRBJ2-3; 7 bases line up with TRBD2. Germline CDR1 SGHTA, CDR2 FQGNSA. The V segment lost 4 bases and the J segment 4 bases; nucleotides outside the gene matches: 20. CDR3 size: 19 residues. CDR3 DNA sequence: TGTGCCAGCAGCTCTCCCCGAGGGAGGGCCCCCACAGCCGCAGATACGCAGTATTTT. This gives the protein CASSSPRGRAPTAADTQYF.

This clone has a handful of counts. The chain has TRBV4-2 and TRBJ2-5; 12 nucleotides agree with TRBD2. This CDR3 region has 15 residues. CDR1 and CDR2 from the germline V gene are LGHNA and YNFKEQ. Trimming removed 4 bases from V and 5 bases from J; junction bases left unmatched: 5. CDR3 DNA sequence: TGTGCCAGCAGCCCGACTAGCGGGAGTATGGAGACCCAGTACTTC. This codes for CASSPTSGSMETQYF.

The chain links TRBV11-2 to TRBJ2-2; TRBD1 matches at 8 bases. V was clipped by 7 bases and J by 2 bases; unmatched bases: 6. The germline V gene encodes CDR1 SGHAT and CDR2 FQNNGV. CDR3 length equals 15 residues. The CDR3 nucleotides are TGTGCCAGCATCAACGGACAGGGAAACACCGGGGAGCTGTTTTTT. Protein product: CASINGQGNTGELFF.

This chain uses TRBV29-1 with TRBJ1-2; tentatively, D is TRBD1 (6 bases). Deletions cut 4 bases from V and 5 bases from J, with 11 bases between. Germline V CDR1 and CDR2: SQVTM, ANQGSEA. CDR3 length: 12 amino acids. The CDR3 region is CSVGAGVYGYTF. The CDR3 DNA reads as TGCAGCGTTGGCGCAGGGGTTTATGGCTACACCTTC.

The rearrangement uses TRBV11-2 and TRBJ2-3; D unclear. The germline CDR1 and CDR2 sequences are SGHAT and FQNNGV. This CDR3 is 12 amino acids long. Trimming pared 2 bases from V and 2 bases from J, leaving 2 bases between. The CDR3 DNA reads as TGTGCCAGCAGCTTATACACAGATACGCAGTATTTT. This codes for CASSLYTDTQYF. The full variable domain, in which reference TRBV11-2 and TRBJ2-3 provide the parts outside the CDR3, is EAGVAQSPRYKIIEKRQSVAFWCNPISGHATLYWYQQILGQGPKLLIQFQNNGVVDDSQLPKDRFSAERLKGVDSTLKIQPAKLEDSAVYLCASSLYTDTQYFGPGTRLTVL.

This clone was detected only a few times. The chain links TRBV4-1 to TRBJ2-7; the D is unclear. This CDR3 has 15 residues. The V gene lost 4 bases and the J gene lost 2 bases, with 15 bases spanning the gap. CDR1 is MGHRA, CDR2 YSYEKL, per germline. The CDR3 sequence: CASSPPPRQAYEQYF. The CDR3 DNA reads TGCGCCAGCAGCCCTCCCCCGCGGCAAGCCTACGAGCAGTACTTC.

This clone was seen only a few times. The chain joins TRBV9 to TRBJ2-3; D may correspond to TRBD1 or TRBD2 (5 bases each). Germline assignment: CDR1 SGDLS and CDR2 YYNGEE. Trimming left V 2 bases short and J 0 bases short, with 19 bases between. This CDR3 is 18 amino acids long. CDR3 amino acids: CASSVRGSIALSTDTQYF. The CDR3 bases are TGTGCCAGCAGCGTCCGGGGCTCCATAGCGCTCAGCACAGATACGCAGTATTTT.

On this clone: The junction and the germline gene differ at one end; a read error may be behind it. In DNA form, the CDR3 reads TGTGCCAGCAGCTACTACCAGGGTGACAATGAGCAGTTCTTC. Translating gives CASSYYQGDNEQFF. This sequence joins TRBV6-5 and TRBJ2-1; a possible D gene is TRBD1 (5 bases). This CDR3 has 14 residues. Germline V CDR1 and CDR2: MNHEY, SVGAGI.

The chain uses TRBV30 and TRBJ1-5; 9 bases agree with TRBD1. Germline CDR1 is GTSNPN and CDR2 is SVGIG (reference sequence). Unmatched junction bases numbered 1, after V lost 2 bases and J lost 5 bases. The CDR3 covers 13 residues. CDR3 residues: CAWSTGGHQPQHF. Written as DNA, the CDR3 is TGTGCCTGGAGTACAGGGGGCCATCAGCCCCAGCATTTT.

This clone was observed a single time. This chain joins TRBV4-2 and TRBJ2-3; 10 bases match TRBD1. Germline values: CDR1 LGHNA, CDR2 YNFKEQ. CDR3 length equals 16 residues. V lost 4 bases, J lost 2 bases, and 6 bases stayed unmatched. DNA of the CDR3: TGTGCCAGCAGCCGCCCGGGACAGGGGTTCACAGATACGCAGTATTTT. It is translated as CASSRPGQGFTDTQYF.

The chain is built from TRBV5-4 and TRBJ2-1; 14 bases line up with TRBD2. Germline V gene data show CDR1 as SGHNT and CDR2 as YYREEE (reference sequence). The CDR3 contains 17 residues. Trimming cost V 4 bases and J 4 bases; bases outside gene matches: 7. The CDR3 sequence is CASSGTSGSKDYNEQFF. In DNA, the CDR3 is TGTGCCAGCAGCGGGACTAGCGGGAGCAAGGATTACAATGAGCAGTTCTTC.

On this clone itself: Additional DNA sequences in this sample encode the identical CDR3. The CDR3 loop is CAWRPTGGGNQPQHF. Written as DNA, the CDR3 is TGTGCCTGGAGGCCCACAGGGGGCGGCAATCAGCCCCAGCATTTT. The chain links TRBV30 to TRBJ1-5; 9 nucleotides line up with TRBD1. This CDR3 has 15 amino acids. With V trimmed by 3 bases and J by 2 bases, 5 bases remained unmatched. Germline values: CDR1 GTSNPN, CDR2 SVGIG (reference sequence).

This chain joins TRBV7-2 and TRBJ2-5; D ambiguous. The CDR3 contains 14 residues. From germline, CDR1 is SGHTA and CDR2 FQGNSA. V shed 6 bases and J shed 1 base, with 12 bases lying between them. CDR3 region: CASSYTRRQETQYF. The DNA for the CDR3 is TGTGCCAGCAGTTACACCCGCCGCCAAGAGACCCAGTACTTC. Full variable domain (remainder filled in from reference TRBV7-2 and TRBJ2-5): GAGVSQSPSNKVTEKGKDVELRCDPISGHTALYWYRQSLGQGLEFLIYFQGNSAPDKSGLPSDRFSAERTGGSVSTLTIQRTQQEDSAVYLCASSYTRRQETQYFGPGTRLLVL.

This chain links TRBV29-1 with TRBJ1-1; 9 nucleotides line up with TRBD1. Germline V gene lookup returns CDR1 SQVTM and CDR2 ANQGSEA. After removal of 7 bases from V and 4 bases from J, the junction contained 4 bases not matched to a gene. This CDR3 contains 12 residues. The CDR3 reads CSGGTGTTEAFF. The CDR3 region has the DNA TGCAGCGGCGGGACAGGGACCACTGAAGCTTTCTTT.